One sample yielded the 26 T cell receptor beta chains listed below, sequenced in a study of post-analysis software for immune sequencing data. Notes on the study in general: A handful of TRBV segments were more frequent in patients than controls; TRBV5-6, TRBV5-1 and TRBV20-1 belonged to this group.

Antigens of these TCRs are unknown. TCR beta cDNA libraries included unique molecular identifiers. TCRdb independently ran MiXCR on the PCR reads; one entry per CDR3 protein. This table has a few hundred thousand distinct CDR3 sequences, around 31% appearing once. Material: blood. All receptors derive from a girl under 18 with multiple sclerosis.

This clonotype appeared once. The chain links TRBV20-1 to TRBJ2-1, with a tentative D call TRBD2 (6 bases). Germline lookup yields CDR1 DFQATT and CDR2 SNEGSKA (reference sequence). CDR3 length equals 15 residues. Trimming cost V 6 bases and J 2 bases, with 17 bases left between them. The CDR3 region is CSASDAGGTYNEQFF. CDR3 sequence (DNA): TGCAGTGCCTCCGATGCCGGGGGAACCTACAATGAGCAGTTCTTC.

J is TRBJ1-4 and V is TRBV4-1, with D perhaps TRBD1 (6 bases). The CDR3 runs to 16 residues. Germline assignment: CDR1 MGHRA and CDR2 YSYEKL. Trimming took 0 bases from V and 5 from J, leaving 13 bases between them. CDR3 residues: CASSQDWTALNEKLFF. The CDR3 region has the DNA TGCGCCAGCAGCCAAGATTGGACAGCCTTAAATGAAAAACTGTTTTTT.

V is TRBV27 and J is TRBJ1-1; D remains ambiguous. Germline CDR1 MNHEY, CDR2 SMNVEV (reference sequence). The CDR3 runs to 15 residues. V was clipped by 3 bases and J by 0 bases, with 11 bases between them. The DNA of the CDR3 is TGTGCCAGCAGTTTTAATATTAAGATGAACACTGAAGCTTTCTTT. It translates to CASSFNIKMNTEAFF.

This clonotype was seen only a few times. The chain employs TRBV7-9 and TRBJ2-1, with TRBD1 matching 10 bases. The trim removed 2 bases at V and 8 bases at J, leaving 6 bases unmatched. CDR1 and CDR2 (germline): SEHNR, FQNEAQ (reference sequence). The CDR3 has 15 residues. CDR3 coding DNA: TGTGCCAGCAGCTTATCGGGGACAGGGGTCCATGAGCAGTTCTTC. This codes for CASSLSGTGVHEQFF.

This clonotype was observed a few times. V and J are TRBV3-1 and TRBJ2-1; D may be TRBD1 (6 bases). CDR3 size: 15 residues. The V gene lost 3 bases and the J gene lost 5 bases, with 14 bases spanning the gap. The germline CDR1 and CDR2 sequences are LGHDT and YNNKEL (reference sequence). CDR3: CASSHYPGTNNEQFF. The CDR3, as DNA: TGTGCCAGCAGCCATTACCCGGGGACAAACAATGAGCAGTTCTTC.

The chain links TRBV5-1 to TRBJ2-6, with 7 bases aligning to TRBD1. Germline V gene lookup returns CDR1 SGHRS and CDR2 YFSETQ. The CDR3 runs to 18 residues. Trimming took 1 base from V and 0 from J; bases not matched to a gene: 7. CDR3 nucleotides: TGCGCCAGCAGCTTGTGGACAGGAGCTCGCTCTGGGGCCAACGTCCTGACTTTC. Protein product: CASSLWTGARSGANVLTF.

The count of this clonotype is one. The V gene is TRBV6-5, the J gene TRBJ1-2; 9 bases fit TRBD1. Germline values: CDR1 MNHEY, CDR2 SVGAGI. With 0 bases clipped from V and 5 bases from J, the junction kept 10 bases outside the gene matches. This CDR3 comprises 17 residues. This chain's CDR3 is CASSYSYRGQREYGYTF. The CDR3 DNA reads TGTGCCAGCAGTTACTCCTACAGGGGGCAGCGTGAGTATGGCTACACCTTC.

This clonotype was observed a few times. The chain couples TRBV20-1 to TRBJ2-7; possible D gene TRBD2, 5 bases. Trimming removed 1 base at V and 4 bases at J, with 17 bases between. The CDR3 consists of 15 residues. Germline CDR1 DFQATT, CDR2 SNEGSKA (reference sequence). In nucleotides, the CDR3 is TGCAGTGCTAGAGGATCACTAGTCTCGAGGTACGAGCAGTACTTC. This encodes CSARGSLVSRYEQYF.

There are a few counts of this clonotype. J is TRBJ2-5 and V is TRBV6-5; 7 bases align to TRBD2. V shed 1 base, J shed 4 bases, and the junction held 18 bases outside the gene matches. This CDR3 region has 19 residues. The V gene's germline CDR1 is MNHEY and CDR2 SVGAGI. CDR3 nucleotides: TGTGCCAGCAGTTACTTACCGGGACTAAGTTCTCCTCAGCTAGAGACCCAGTACTTC. This translates into CASSYLPGLSSPQLETQYF.

This clonotype was detected only a few times. This chain uses TRBV5-1 with TRBJ1-2, with D perhaps matching TRBD1 (5 bases). CDR1 and CDR2 from the germline V gene are SGHRS and YFSETQ. Trimming cost V 4 bases and J 8 bases, with 18 bases left between them. CDR3 length equals 14 residues. The CDR3 here is CASSPTGPIGGYTF. The CDR3 DNA is TGCGCCAGCAGCCCCACGGGACCCATTGGGGGCTACACCTTC.

This clonotype appeared a few times. V gene TRBV12-3 or TRBV12-4 combines with J gene TRBJ2-2, with a tentative D call TRBD2 (6 bases). The CDR3 loop spans 18 amino acids. Trimming removed 5 bases at V and 1 base at J, with 20 bases between. The CDR3: CASSPTHRGLVNTGELFF. The DNA for the CDR3 is TGTGCCAGCAGTCCCACACACCGGGGACTTGTGAACACCGGGGAGCTGTTTTTT.

The chain uses TRBV3-1 and TRBJ2-3; D is undetermined. Per germline, CDR1 LGHDT and CDR2 YNNKEL (reference sequence). There are 17 residues in the CDR3. Trimming removed 2 bases at V and 6 bases at J, with 21 bases between. The CDR3 here is CASSQYLGTQALDTQYF. For the CDR3, the DNA is TGTGCCAGCAGCCAATACTTGGGAACCCAAGCTCTCGATACGCAGTATTTT.

The chain is built from TRBV6-5 and TRBJ1-2; 7 bases map to TRBD1. This CDR3 contains 15 residues. V gave up 4 bases and J gave up 1 base; unmatched junction bases: 6. Germline values: CDR1 MNHEY, CDR2 SVGAGI. Here the CDR3 DNA reads TGTGCCAGCAGTTCCACCAACAGGGGTAACTATGGCTACACCTTC. Translating it yields CASSSTNRGNYGYTF.

This chain uses TRBV5-1 with TRBJ1-5; 8 bases are shared with TRBD1. The V gene's germline CDR1 is SGHRS and CDR2 YFSETQ. This CDR3 is built from 13 residues. Trimming removed 2 bases from V and 10 bases from J; junction bases left unmatched: 5. The CDR3 protein is CASSFSGTGPQHF. The CDR3 coding sequence is TGCGCCAGCAGCTTCTCCGGGACAGGTCCCCAGCATTTT.

This clonotype was found many times. The V call is TRBV5-1, the J call TRBJ2-7; TRBD1 aligns across 8 bases. The CDR3 runs to 13 residues. J gave up 1 base and V 4 bases, and 1 base lay outside the gene matches. CDR1 is SGHRS and CDR2 is YFSETQ in the germline V gene. CDR3 sequence (DNA): TGCGCCAGCAGCAGGACAGGGTCCTACGAGCAGTACTTC. It encodes CASSRTGSYEQYF.

The table lists this clonotype with a few counts. The chain combines TRBV10-3 with TRBJ2-3; maybe TRBD2 (6 bases). V shed 10 bases and J shed 2 bases, with 10 bases lying between them. The CDR3 totals 12 residues. Germline V gene sequence: CDR1 ENHRY, CDR2 SYGVKD. The DNA for the CDR3 is TGTGCCACAACGGGGGACACAGATACGCAGTATTTT. Amino acid sequence: CATTGDTDTQYF.

The chain has TRBV10-3 and TRBJ1-2; the D gene is possibly TRBD1 (5 bases). CDR3 size: 14 residues. Germline assignment: CDR1 ENHRY and CDR2 SYGVKD. V was clipped by 8 bases and J by 4 bases, with 17 bases between them. This CDR3 reads CAIGTQGQRYGYTF. The CDR3 coding sequence is TGTGCCATCGGGACCCAGGGTCAACGCTATGGCTACACCTTC.

The chain joins TRBV5-6 to TRBJ1-5, with TRBD1 matching 8 bases. Germline CDR1 reads SGHDT; CDR2 reads YYEEEE. The CDR3 runs 16 residues. The V segment lost 3 bases and the J segment 4 bases; nucleotides outside the gene matches: 9. CDR3 sequence: CASSSQTGAGNQPQHF. CDR3 nucleotide sequence: TGTGCCAGCAGCTCCCAGACAGGGGCGGGAAATCAGCCCCAGCATTTT.

The chain combines TRBV15 with TRBJ1-6; 7 bases align to TRBD1. The germline CDR1 and CDR2 sequences are LNHNV and YYDKDF (reference sequence). The junction had 6 bases not matched to a gene; V was cut back by 8 bases and J by 2 bases. This CDR3 contains 15 residues. The CDR3 coding sequence is TGTGCCACCTCAGACAGGGCGACCTATAATTCACCCCTCCACTTT. Translating it yields CATSDRATYNSPLHF.

This clonotype occurred a few times. The gene calls are TRBV11-3 and TRBJ2-1; possibly TRBD1 for D (6 bases). This CDR3 comprises 16 residues. Trimming shortened V by 3 bases and J by 1 base, and 13 bases separated the two germline ends. Germline CDR1 SGHNT, CDR2 YENEEA. The CDR3 reads CASSFTGGRSYNEQFF. The CDR3 region has the DNA TGTGCCAGCAGCTTTACTGGGGGCCGGTCCTACAATGAGCAGTTCTTC. The entire variable domain, with the rest obtained from reference TRBV11-3 and TRBJ2-1, is as follows: EAGVVQSPRYKIIEKKQPVAFWCNPISGHNTLYWYLQNLGQGPELLIRYENEEAVDDSQLPKDRFSAERLKGVDSTLKIQPAELGDSAVYLCASSFTGGRSYNEQFFGPGTRLTVL.

The chain uses TRBV29-1 and TRBJ2-1; the D is unclear. Trimming left V 3 bases short and J 7 bases short, with 13 bases between. The germline CDR1 and CDR2 sequences are SQVTM and ANQGSEA. The CDR3 runs 13 residues. In DNA form, the CDR3 reads TGCAGCGTTGACTTTTTAATAGGGAATGAGCAGTTCTTC. Translated: CSVDFLIGNEQFF.

A few counts support this clonotype. The chain employs TRBV4-1 and TRBJ2-5; the match to TRBD2 covers 10 bases. Per the germline V gene, CDR1 is MGHRA and CDR2 is YSYEKL. The CDR3 extends over 16 amino acids. Trimming cost V 0 bases and J 5 bases; bases outside gene matches: 6. In nucleotides, the CDR3 is TGCGCCAGCAGCCAAGATGCTAGCGGGGGCCGGGAGACCCAGTACTTC. As protein: CASSQDASGGRETQYF.

The chain uses TRBV20-1 and TRBJ2-1; 11 bases agree with TRBD1. V shed 5 bases and J 12 bases; nucleotides not matched to a gene: 15. The germline CDR1 and CDR2 sequences are DFQATT and SNEGSKA (reference sequence). The CDR3 runs 15 residues. CDR3 in amino acids: CSAGDPGQGGYGQFF. In DNA, the CDR3 is TGCAGTGCTGGGGATCCGGGACAGGGGGGTTACGGGCAGTTCTTC.

The sample holds many counts of this clonotype. The chain links TRBV7-2 to TRBJ2-7; D unclear. Germline V lookup: CDR1 SGHTA, CDR2 FQGNSA. V lost 5 bases and J lost 3, with 17 bases in between. The CDR3 has 15 residues. CDR3 residues: CASSPRFSKHYEQYF. The CDR3 DNA reads TGTGCCAGCAGCCCGCGCTTTTCTAAACACTACGAGCAGTACTTC.

This clonotype was found a few times. This rearrangement joins TRBV27 to TRBJ2-7; D may be TRBD1 (6 bases). V dropped 6 bases and J dropped 0 bases, with 12 bases sitting between them. The CDR3 sequence is 14 residues long. The germline gives CDR1 MNHEY, CDR2 SMNVEV (reference sequence). The CDR3 reads CASSYRVISYEQYF. The CDR3 DNA sequence: TGTGCCAGCAGCTACAGGGTTATCTCCTACGAGCAGTACTTC.

This clonotype was detected a few times. The rearrangement links TRBV7-9 to TRBJ2-5; 15 positions match TRBD2. The CDR3 is 17 amino acids. CDR1 is SEHNR, CDR2 FQNEAQ, per germline (reference sequence). Losses at the gene ends were 5 bases for V and 3 bases for J; bases not matched to a gene: 7. The CDR3 nucleotides read TGTGCCAGCAGCCCCGGGACTAGCGGGGGGAAAGAAGAGACCCAGTACTTC. Encoded protein: CASSPGTSGGKEETQYF.